The rows below give T cell receptor beta chains drawn from one sample of a study of human T cells and chemical hapten exposure. TCRdb fed the RACE reads into MiXCR, producing one record per CDR3 protein. Here the sample spans about 300,000 distinct CDR3 sequences, over 5% being singletons. The sample consisted of whole blood, taken in connection with sensitization to the hapten diphenylcyclopropenone (DPC). The source of these receptors is a woman aged 18 to 35 with alopecia areata. Some clones in this sample may be carry-over from other donors' samples. Each CDR3 is given with its conserved first and last residue. A D gene is named only where the DNA matches it firmly. Not all rows give a size; the values are once, few, many and, for expanded clones, a class.

clone_size: few; j_call: TRBJ2-1; d_call: NA; v_call: TRBV21-1; cdr3_nt: TGTGCCAGCAGCAAAGCAGGGGGTACCTACAATGAGCAGTTCTTC; cdr3_aa: CASSKAGGTYNEQFF
clone_size: few; j_call: TRBJ2-1; d_call: NA; v_call: TRBV29-1; cdr3_nt: TGCAGCGTTGAACCCCTGGTGTTAGAACCACAAACCTCCTACAATGAGCAGTTCTTC; cdr3_aa: CSVEPLVLEPQTSYNEQFF
clone_size: NA; j_call: TRBJ2-3; d_call: NA; v_call: TRBV6-1; cdr3_nt: TGTGCCAGCGCACTTGGGACCCCCACAGATACGCAGTATTTT; cdr3_aa: CASALGTPTDTQYF
clone_size: few; j_call: TRBJ2-7; d_call: TRBD1; v_call: TRBV3-1; cdr3_nt: TGTGCCAGCAGCCAAGGCCCCTGGACAGGGAGCTCCTACGAGCAGTACTTC; cdr3_aa: CASSQGPWTGSSYEQYF
clone_size: few; j_call: TRBJ1-2; d_call: NA; v_call: TRBV7-9; cdr3_nt: TGTGCCAGCAGTCGGGCAGGGGTTAACTATGGCTACACCTTC; cdr3_aa: CASSRAGVNYGYTF
clone_size: few; j_call: TRBJ1-1; d_call: TRBD1; v_call: TRBV5-1; cdr3_nt: TGCGCCAGCAGCTTGAGGACAGGGCCGAACACTGAAGCTTTCTTT; cdr3_aa: CASSLRTGPNTEAFF
clone_size: many; j_call: TRBJ1-1; d_call: NA; v_call: TRBV6-1; cdr3_nt: TGTGCCACCTCCGGGGACCTCATGAACACTGAAGCTTTCTTT; cdr3_aa: CATSGDLMNTEAFF
clone_size: few; j_call: TRBJ1-2; d_call: TRBD1; v_call: TRBV6-5; cdr3_nt: TGTGCCAGCAGTTACTCGATAGGGACAGGGGGTTTAACTAACTATGGCTACACCTTC; cdr3_aa: CASSYSIGTGGLTNYGYTF
clone_size: NA; j_call: TRBJ2-5; d_call: NA; v_call: TRBV21-1; cdr3_nt: TGTGCCAGCAGCAAAGAGAAGGGCCCGGAGACCCAGTACTTC; cdr3_aa: CASSKEKGPETQYF
clone_size: NA; j_call: TRBJ1-1; d_call: NA; v_call: TRBV10-2; cdr3_nt: TGCGCCAGCAGTGAGTGGTCTTATCGGACGGGACTTGAAGCTTTCTTT; cdr3_aa: CASSEWSYRTGLEAFF
clone_size: many; j_call: TRBJ1-1; d_call: NA; v_call: TRBV5-1; cdr3_nt: TGCGCCAGCAGCTCCCCCAGCTCGGGGACTGAAGCTTTCTTT; cdr3_aa: CASSSPSSGTEAFF
clone_size: NA; j_call: TRBJ1-6; d_call: TRBD1; v_call: TRBV5-1; cdr3_nt: TGCGCCAGCAGCGGGGGACAGGGCTATTCACCCCTCCACTTT; cdr3_aa: CASSGGQGYSPLHF
clone_size: many; j_call: TRBJ1-5; d_call: NA; v_call: TRBV3-1; cdr3_nt: TGTGCCAGCAGCGAGACAGTGGATCAGCCCCAGCATTTT; cdr3_aa: CASSETVDQPQHF
clone_size: many; j_call: TRBJ2-6; d_call: TRBD1; v_call: TRBV15; cdr3_nt: TGTGCCACCAGCACCTATCCGGGACAGGCCGGCCCTGGGGCCAACGTCCTGACTTTC; cdr3_aa: CATSTYPGQAGPGANVLTF
clone_size: many; j_call: TRBJ1-5; d_call: NA; v_call: TRBV6-5; cdr3_nt: TGTGCCAGCCACAGACAGCCTGGACAGCCCCAGCATTTT; cdr3_aa: CASHRQPGQPQHF
clone_size: NA; j_call: TRBJ2-1; d_call: TRBD2; v_call: TRBV7-2; cdr3_nt: TGTGCCAGCAGCTTAATTTCTAGCGGGGGGGCCCCGATTTGGCAGTTCTTC; cdr3_aa: CASSLISSGGAPIWQFF
clone_size: NA; j_call: TRBJ1-4; d_call: NA; v_call: TRBV12-3/TRBV12-4; cdr3_nt: TGTGCCAGCAGTTTCCTCCCCCAGGCAACTAATGAAAAACTGTTTTTT; cdr3_aa: CASSFLPQATNEKLFF
clone_size: few; j_call: TRBJ1-6; d_call: NA; v_call: TRBV20-1; cdr3_nt: TGCAGTGCCGAACTTCGTCAGGGTCTAACCCTCCACTTT; cdr3_aa: CSAELRQGLTLHF
clone_size: medium-sized; j_call: TRBJ1-2; d_call: NA; v_call: TRBV6-5; cdr3_nt: TGTGCCAGCAGTTACGGGTATGGCTACACCTTC; cdr3_aa: CASSYGYGYTF
clone_size: few; j_call: TRBJ1-1; d_call: NA; v_call: TRBV20-1; cdr3_nt: TGCAGTGCAGGGGGGAGGGAGATTGAAGCTTTCTTT; cdr3_aa: CSAGGREIEAFF
clone_size: NA; j_call: TRBJ1-6; d_call: TRBD1; v_call: TRBV13; cdr3_nt: TGTGCCAGCAGCCAGGGGGACTTACCAGATTCACCCCTCCACTTT; cdr3_aa: CASSQGDLPDSPLHF
clone_size: few; j_call: TRBJ2-5; d_call: TRBD1; v_call: TRBV9; cdr3_nt: TGTGCCAGCAGCGCTACAGGGGGCGGCGAGACCCAGTACTTC; cdr3_aa: CASSATGGGETQYF
clone_size: NA; j_call: TRBJ2-7; d_call: TRBD1; v_call: TRBV19; cdr3_nt: TGTGCAACCCGAGGACAGGGGTTCTACGAGCAGTACTTC; cdr3_aa: CATRGQGFYEQYF